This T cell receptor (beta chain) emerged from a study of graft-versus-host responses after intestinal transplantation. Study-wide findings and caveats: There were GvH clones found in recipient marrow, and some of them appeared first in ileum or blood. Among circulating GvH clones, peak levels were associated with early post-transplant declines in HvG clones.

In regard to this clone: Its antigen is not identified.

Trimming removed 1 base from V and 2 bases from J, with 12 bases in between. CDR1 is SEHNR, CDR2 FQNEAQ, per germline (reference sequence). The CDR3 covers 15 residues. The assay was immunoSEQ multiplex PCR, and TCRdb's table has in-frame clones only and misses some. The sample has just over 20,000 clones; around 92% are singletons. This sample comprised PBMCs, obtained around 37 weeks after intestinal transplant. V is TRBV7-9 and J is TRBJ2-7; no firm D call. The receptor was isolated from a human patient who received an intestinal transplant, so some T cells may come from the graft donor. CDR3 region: CASSLVDGPAYEQYF. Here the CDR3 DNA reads TGTGCCAGCAGCTTAGTAGACGGACCCGCCTACGAGCAGTACTTC.